This paragraph covers one TCR beta chain sequence. There is no known antigen for this receptor. Base qualities are not at hand, and no much larger clone is one base apart. CDR1 and CDR2 are drawn from the germline V gene: MDHEN, SYDVKM. The CDR3 covers 16 residues, taking in both the cysteine and the phenylalanine. Just the 48-base CDR3 DNA is kept, in frame starting at base 1. The V end loses 1 base and the J end loses 4 bases, and a stretch of 14 bases separates them. The data originate from a study of shared clonotypes between healthy human individuals (dated by TCRdb to about 2020). Notes on the research overall: The cohort comprised a couple of women and three men aged 18 to 49 years. Blood TCR repertoires of about five healthy adults were deeply sequenced to estimate repertoire size and the extent of clonotype sharing between individuals. Different laboratories and diverse techniques were used to prepare libraries and sequence TCR repertoires, to increase sequencing depth and limit assay-specific biases. Between about 0.94 and 8.9 billion PBMCs per donor were obtained by leukapheresis.

Results and caveats for the whole study, not just this receptor: Pairwise subsampling indicated that sequencing depth was expected to affect the degree of clonotype sharing among donors. Only blood was sampled, and tissue TCR repertoires likely differ from those in blood. The small number of donors limited the genetic and exposure-history diversity represented.

TCR CDR3 regions were amplified from genomic DNA by multiplex PCR using the deep immunoSEQ assay. Extracted genomic DNA from each cell subset was spread evenly across all wells of several immunoSEQ 96-well plates, with each plate serving as a replicate. For unsorted PBMC, approximately 300 ng of genomic DNA, equivalent to around 30,000 T cell genomes, went into each replicate PCR. Ten immunoSEQ deep assay plates were used to sequence unsorted PBMC genomic DNA. Purified libraries were measured with a Qubit 3.0 fluorometer, size-checked on a Bioanalyzer 2100, and measured again with the KAPA Library Quantification kit. Every immunoSEQ 96-well plate was sequenced on a dedicated single-read 150-cycle Illumina NextSeq 550 flow cell. Per the source publication's procedure: The immunoSEQ output contained only junctional sequences without quality scores, so filtering could not match that applied to full-length reads. Sequences were annotated with PyIR, a Python wrapper for IgBLAST v1.9, using IMGT germline references to assign V/J genes and CDR3. Reads with weak V/J assignments (E-value above 1e-6), missing CDR3, stop codons, out-of-frame junctions, or ambiguous translated residues were removed. V3J clonotypes were defined as sequences sharing the same inferred V gene, J gene, and CDR3 amino acid sequence. Percentage overlap between repertoires was computed as shared unique clonotypes divided by the size of the smaller repertoire. Three approaches were used to assess repertoire richness: RTK rarefaction, the Chao1 estimator, and Recon v2.1 estimates of unobserved clonotypes. TCRdb re-hosts the immuneACCESS table, in-frame sequences only. Its copies lack some clones; in the studies checked, an unresolved V gene accounts for under half of them, and the cause for the rest is not known. Clonal size and the V and J genes are those of that table, whereas D and trimming came from the DNA. The sample table holds roughly 480,000 clones, of which roughly 78% were seen once. In total, the top ten clones hold approximately 12% of the sample.

The donors were healthy, HIV-negative adults with no recently reported acute infections or vaccinations. Every donor was a Caucasian adult living in Nashville, Tennessee, USA. For unsorted samples, tens of millions of PBMCs were counted and genomic DNA was extracted with the QIAamp DNA Blood Mini kit. Blood was obtained by leukapheresis, after which PBMCs were separated by Ficoll-Histopaque density gradient centrifugation and cryopreserved in liquid nitrogen vapor phase. Sequencing was performed on PBMCs. This sequence was found in a woman between 40 and 50 years old in good health. Some clones in this sample may be carry-over from other donors' samples. The rearrangement combines TRBV28 with TRBJ2-1; no D segment can be confidently identified. The DNA reads TGTGCCAGCAGTTTATCCTCGCTTGGCTATTACAATGAGCAGTTCTTC. This yields the protein CASSLSSLGYYNEQFF.